The following is a TCR beta chain sequence with its context. This sample's time point: newly diagnosed GD, antithyroid drugs for less than 3 months. Generation of the TCR library employed RNA extracted from PBMCs. TCR beta libraries were built with iRepertoire HTBI primers and Arm-PCR of CDR3 regions. One entry per CDR3 protein results from TCRdb running MiXCR on the multiplex PCR reads. The data show over 500,000 distinct CDR3 sequences, with approximately 15% seen just once and roughly 18% held by the top ten. The CDR3 runs 16 residues. The V end was cut by 0 bases, the J end by 5 bases, with 20 bases between. Germline CDR1 is GTSNPN and CDR2 is SVGIG (reference sequence). This sample is drawn from a study of regulatory T cells in long-lasting Graves disease. The same data also went into a second study, on T cells in Graves' hyperthyroidism and ophthalmopathy.

The V call is TRBV30, the J call TRBJ2-7; D is unclear. This receptor was taken from a woman aged 30 to 39 with Graves disease. The input for sequencing was peripheral blood mononuclear cells (PBMCs), taken at new diagnosis, from a patient treated with antithyroid drugs. The CDR3: CAWSVLSTFPPHEQYF. The DNA of the CDR3 is TGTGCCTGGAGTGTATTATCAACATTTCCCCCTCACGAGCAGTACTTC.